This TCR beta chain was captured by sequencing in a study of PD-L1 blockade in urothelial cancer. The time point is: pretreatment peripheral blood. Profiling relied on immunoSEQ multiplex PCR, and the TCRdb table lists in-frame clones only, not all of them. This table has approximately 47,000 clones, 75% to 85% appearing once. V was pared by 5 bases and J by 5 bases, with 15 bases between. CDR1 is SGHVS, CDR2 FNYEAQ, per germline. The CDR3 covers 14 residues. This sequence was found in a man aged 50 or older with urothelial cancer. V gene TRBV7-6 combines with J gene TRBJ2-5, with D possibly matching TRBD1 (5 bases). The sequencing used PBMCs, collected around atezolizumab (anti-PD-L1) treatment. Here the CDR3 reads CASSRQGPRETQYF. The CDR3 region has the DNA TGTGCCAGCAGCCGTCAGGGTCCTCGGGAGACCCAGTACTTC.